The rows below give T cell receptor beta chains drawn from one sample of a study of CD8+CD57+ T cells in acquired aplastic anemia. From the reads, TCRdb called clonotypes with MiXCR, one entry per CDR3 protein. The data contain some 190,000 distinct CDR3 sequences, roughly half of them singletons. The sequenced material came from sorted CD4+, CD8+, or CD8+CD57+ T cells (not recorded which) from PBMCs. The receptors were gathered from a human donor in good health, serving as a control. CDR3s include the opening cysteine and the closing phenylalanine or tryptophan. D genes are given only for firm matches. Clone size is given for some rows only: seen once, a few or many times, or a class if the clone is expanded.

CDR3 protein: CSAQRELYGYTF; CDR3 DNA: TGCAGTGCTCAACGGGAGCTGTATGGCTACACCTTC; V gene: TRBV20-1; clone size: NA; D gene: NA; J gene: TRBJ1-2
CDR3 protein: CASSEWYRPRETQYF; CDR3 DNA: TGTGCCAGCAGTGAATGGTACCGACCGAGGGAGACCCAGTACTTC; V gene: TRBV25-1; clone size: NA; D gene: NA; J gene: TRBJ2-5
CDR3 protein: CASSITPARGVKETQYF; CDR3 DNA: TGTGCCAGTAGTATTACCCCGGCGCGGGGGGTTAAAGAGACCCAGTACTTC; V gene: TRBV19; clone size: many; D gene: TRBD2; J gene: TRBJ2-5
CDR3 protein: CSVGDSQNSPLHF; CDR3 DNA: TGCAGCGTTGGGGACAGCCAAAATTCACCCCTCCACTTT; V gene: TRBV29-1; clone size: many; D gene: TRBD1; J gene: TRBJ1-6
CDR3 protein: CATSDGTSGYEQYF; CDR3 DNA: TGTGCCACCAGTGATGGGACTAGCGGGTACGAGCAGTACTTC; V gene: TRBV24-1; clone size: few; D gene: TRBD2; J gene: TRBJ2-7
CDR3 protein: CASSSGTTQETQYF; CDR3 DNA: TGTGCCAGCAGCTCCGGGACTACTCAAGAGACCCAGTACTTC; V gene: TRBV5-5; clone size: NA; D gene: TRBD2; J gene: TRBJ2-5
CDR3 protein: CASSLASGGAADTQYF; CDR3 DNA: TGCGCCAGCAGCTTGGCTAGCGGGGGGGCCGCAGATACGCAGTATTTT; V gene: TRBV5-1; clone size: NA; D gene: TRBD2; J gene: TRBJ2-3
CDR3 protein: CATSGGTSGGYEQYF; CDR3 DNA: TGTGCCACCAGTGGCGGGACTAGCGGGGGATACGAGCAGTACTTC; V gene: TRBV24-1; clone size: many; D gene: TRBD2; J gene: TRBJ2-7
CDR3 protein: CAISDSGPQETQYF; CDR3 DNA: TGTGCCATCAGTGACTCAGGGCCCCAAGAGACCCAGTACTTC; V gene: TRBV10-3; clone size: many; D gene: NA; J gene: TRBJ2-5
CDR3 protein: CSVGTSDAYEQYF; CDR3 DNA: TGCAGTGTTGGGACTAGCGACGCCTACGAGCAGTACTTC; V gene: TRBV20-1; clone size: NA; D gene: TRBD2; J gene: TRBJ2-7
CDR3 protein: CASSLDRQDYGYTF; CDR3 DNA: TGTGCCAGCAGCTTAGATCGGCAGGACTATGGCTACACCTTC; V gene: TRBV7-9; clone size: NA; D gene: NA; J gene: TRBJ1-2
CDR3 protein: CATSRDLGGGTDTQYF; CDR3 DNA: TGTGCCACCAGCAGAGATCTAGGGGGGGGCACAGATACGCAGTATTTT; V gene: TRBV15; clone size: NA; D gene: NA; J gene: TRBJ2-3
CDR3 protein: CASSLEAANEKLFF; CDR3 DNA: TGTGCCAGCAGCTTAGAAGCAGCAAATGAAAAACTGTTTTTT; V gene: TRBV7-9; clone size: once; D gene: NA; J gene: TRBJ1-4
CDR3 protein: CASSLDGGPQETQYF; CDR3 DNA: TGTGCCAGCAGCTTAGACGGGGGACCCCAAGAGACCCAGTACTTC; V gene: TRBV7-9; clone size: NA; D gene: NA; J gene: TRBJ2-5
CDR3 protein: CASAAGPYEQYF; CDR3 DNA: TGTGCCAGCGCCGCAGGGCCTTACGAGCAGTACTTC; V gene: TRBV10-3; clone size: NA; D gene: NA; J gene: TRBJ2-7
CDR3 protein: CASSVVVGAYEQYF; CDR3 DNA: TGTGCCAGCAGTGTGGTGGTCGGGGCCTACGAGCAGTACTTC; V gene: TRBV7-2; clone size: NA; D gene: NA; J gene: TRBJ2-7
CDR3 protein: CASSFQTGDYNEQYF; CDR3 DNA: TGTGCCAGCAGCTTCCAGACAGGGGACTACAATGAGCAGTATTTT; V gene: TRBV7-2; clone size: NA; D gene: NA; J gene: TRBJ2-3
CDR3 protein: CASSETQGLSSGNTIYF; CDR3 DNA: TGTGCCAGCAGTGAAACCCAGGGGCTTAGCTCTGGAAACACCATATATTTT; V gene: TRBV9; clone size: NA; D gene: NA; J gene: TRBJ1-3
CDR3 protein: CSVDSRDARGTEAFF; CDR3 DNA: TGCAGTGTCGACTCAAGGGACGCTAGGGGCACTGAAGCTTTCTTT; V gene: TRBV20-1; clone size: once; D gene: NA; J gene: TRBJ1-1
CDR3 protein: CASNAGAGGSVYEQYF; CDR3 DNA: TGCGCCAGCAACGCCGGAGCAGGGGGTAGCGTCTACGAGCAGTACTTC; V gene: TRBV10-2; clone size: NA; D gene: TRBD1; J gene: TRBJ2-7
CDR3 protein: CASSFNHGTGGNNEQFF; CDR3 DNA: TGTGCCAGCAGCTTTAATCATGGTACGGGGGGAAACAATGAGCAGTTCTTC; V gene: TRBV7-6; clone size: many; D gene: TRBD2; J gene: TRBJ2-1
CDR3 protein: CSARDGGTGDVGYTF; CDR3 DNA: TGCAGTGCTAGAGATGGGGGGACAGGGGATGTTGGCTACACCTTC; V gene: TRBV20-1; clone size: NA; D gene: TRBD1; J gene: TRBJ1-2
CDR3 protein: CASSQDQGVNREKLFF; CDR3 DNA: TGCGCCAGCAGCCAAGATCAGGGAGTCAACCGGGAAAAACTGTTTTTT; V gene: TRBV4-3; clone size: many; D gene: NA; J gene: TRBJ1-4
CDR3 protein: CASSFRDRGGYGYTF; CDR3 DNA: TGCGCCAGCAGCTTCCGGGACAGGGGGGGCTATGGCTACACCTTC; V gene: TRBV5-1; clone size: many; D gene: TRBD1; J gene: TRBJ1-2
CDR3 protein: CASSLGSVDGYTF; CDR3 DNA: TGTGCCAGCAGCTTAGGCAGCGTGGACGGCTACACCTTC; V gene: TRBV7-8; clone size: NA; D gene: NA; J gene: TRBJ1-2
CDR3 protein: CASSQTRGPGKIYGYTF; CDR3 DNA: TGTGCCAGCAGCCAGACCAGAGGGCCAGGGAAGATCTATGGCTACACCTTC; V gene: TRBV14; clone size: NA; D gene: NA; J gene: TRBJ1-2
CDR3 protein: CASSPGTRNQPQHF; CDR3 DNA: TGTGCCAGCAGCCCCGGGACGCGCAATCAGCCCCAGCATTTT; V gene: TRBV7-8; clone size: many; D gene: NA; J gene: TRBJ1-5
CDR3 protein: CSAVEVGGSGANVLTF; CDR3 DNA: TGCAGCGCCGTTGAGGTGGGGGGCTCTGGGGCCAACGTCCTGACTTTC; V gene: TRBV29-1; clone size: NA; D gene: NA; J gene: TRBJ2-6
CDR3 protein: CASSLKIGGSSYNSPLHF; CDR3 DNA: TGTGCCAGCAGTCTTAAAATAGGGGGGAGCTCCTATAATTCACCCCTCCACTTT; V gene: TRBV6-1; clone size: few; D gene: NA; J gene: TRBJ1-6
CDR3 protein: CASTPEGNQPQHF; CDR3 DNA: TGTGCCAGCACCCCGGAAGGAAATCAGCCCCAGCATTTT; V gene: TRBV25-1; clone size: many; D gene: NA; J gene: TRBJ1-5
CDR3 protein: CSAERTAGGYTF; CDR3 DNA: TGCAGTGCCGAGAGGACAGCAGGTGGCTACACCTTC; V gene: TRBV20-1; clone size: NA; D gene: NA; J gene: TRBJ1-2
CDR3 protein: CSARDPLAGGSYEQYF; CDR3 DNA: TGCAGTGCTAGAGATCCCCTAGCGGGGGGATCCTACGAGCAGTACTTC; V gene: TRBV20-1; clone size: NA; D gene: TRBD2; J gene: TRBJ2-7
CDR3 protein: CASTERGYADTQYF; CDR3 DNA: TGTGCCAGTACAGAGCGGGGATACGCAGATACGCAGTATTTT; V gene: TRBV9; clone size: many; D gene: TRBD2; J gene: TRBJ2-3
CDR3 protein: CASRDQAGGPRTDTQYF; CDR3 DNA: TGTGCCAGCAGGGATCAAGCGGGGGGGCCTCGGACAGATACGCAGTATTTT; V gene: TRBV2; clone size: NA; D gene: TRBD2; J gene: TRBJ2-3
CDR3 protein: CASSQDRGSETQYF; CDR3 DNA: TGTGCCAGCAGCCAGGACAGGGGTAGCGAGACCCAGTACTTC; V gene: TRBV11-3; clone size: many; D gene: TRBD1; J gene: TRBJ2-5
CDR3 protein: CAISESWVQPQHF; CDR3 DNA: TGTGCCATCAGTGAGTCGTGGGTTCAGCCCCAGCATTTT; V gene: TRBV10-3; clone size: many; D gene: NA; J gene: TRBJ1-5
CDR3 protein: CASRETPDQPQHF; CDR3 DNA: TGTGCCAGCAGGGAAACACCGGATCAGCCCCAGCATTTT; V gene: TRBV6-1; clone size: NA; D gene: NA; J gene: TRBJ1-5
CDR3 protein: CASSPRPWDREDSPLHF; CDR3 DNA: TGTGCCAGTAGTCCACGACCCTGGGACAGGGAGGATTCACCCCTCCACTTT; V gene: TRBV19; clone size: many; D gene: TRBD1; J gene: TRBJ1-6
CDR3 protein: CASSELTSGQETQYF; CDR3 DNA: TGTGCCAGCAGTGAGCTTACTAGCGGGCAAGAGACCCAGTACTTC; V gene: TRBV2; clone size: NA; D gene: TRBD2; J gene: TRBJ2-5
CDR3 protein: CAGSQTSGASDTQYF; CDR3 DNA: TGTGCCGGCAGTCAAACTAGCGGGGCATCAGATACGCAGTACTTC; V gene: TRBV7-2; clone size: NA; D gene: TRBD2; J gene: TRBJ2-5
CDR3 protein: CASSQMSYEQYF; CDR3 DNA: TGTGCCAGCTCACAAATGAGCTACGAGCAGTACTTC; V gene: TRBV2; clone size: NA; D gene: NA; J gene: TRBJ2-7
CDR3 protein: CASSEPSEKLYF; CDR3 DNA: TGTGCCAGCAGTGAGCCGAGCGAAAAACTGTATTTT; V gene: TRBV25-1; clone size: NA; D gene: NA; J gene: TRBJ1-4
CDR3 protein: CASSPRETDYGYTF; CDR3 DNA: TGTGCCAGCTCACCACGTGAGACAGACTATGGCTACACCTTC; V gene: TRBV7-3; clone size: once; D gene: NA; J gene: TRBJ1-2
CDR3 protein: CASSLIAGGHNEQYF; CDR3 DNA: TGTGCCAGCAGCTTAATAGCGGGGGGACACAATGAGCAGTATTTT; V gene: TRBV7-3; clone size: NA; D gene: TRBD2; J gene: TRBJ2-3
CDR3 protein: CSASNPQETQYF; CDR3 DNA: TGCAGTGCTAGTAATCCTCAAGAGACCCAGTACTTC; V gene: TRBV20-1; clone size: few; D gene: NA; J gene: TRBJ2-5
CDR3 protein: CSARSGRINTGELFF; CDR3 DNA: TGCAGTGCTAGGTCGGGGAGGATTAACACCGGGGAGCTGTTCTTT; V gene: TRBV20-1; clone size: once; D gene: NA; J gene: TRBJ2-2